This T cell receptor beta chain stems from a study of blood T cell repertoires in COVID-19. This CDR3 has 12 residues. V was shortened by 5 bases and J by 4 bases, with 9 bases between the two germline ends. Per the germline V gene, CDR1 is SGHTA and CDR2 is FQGNSA. Some clones are missing from TCRdb's copy, which holds only in-frame ones; the method was immunoSEQ multiplex PCR. The data show 150,000 or so clones, approximately 86% seen once. This TCR derives from a man aged 55 to 70 who had recovered from COVID-19. The sample comprised PBMCs or T cells enriched from blood (not recorded which). V usage is TRBV7-2 and J usage is TRBJ2-7, with D possibly TRBD2 on 6 matching bases. CDR3 region: CASSPSGYEQYF. DNA for the CDR3: TGTGCCAGCAGCCCGAGCGGGTACGAGCAGTACTTC.